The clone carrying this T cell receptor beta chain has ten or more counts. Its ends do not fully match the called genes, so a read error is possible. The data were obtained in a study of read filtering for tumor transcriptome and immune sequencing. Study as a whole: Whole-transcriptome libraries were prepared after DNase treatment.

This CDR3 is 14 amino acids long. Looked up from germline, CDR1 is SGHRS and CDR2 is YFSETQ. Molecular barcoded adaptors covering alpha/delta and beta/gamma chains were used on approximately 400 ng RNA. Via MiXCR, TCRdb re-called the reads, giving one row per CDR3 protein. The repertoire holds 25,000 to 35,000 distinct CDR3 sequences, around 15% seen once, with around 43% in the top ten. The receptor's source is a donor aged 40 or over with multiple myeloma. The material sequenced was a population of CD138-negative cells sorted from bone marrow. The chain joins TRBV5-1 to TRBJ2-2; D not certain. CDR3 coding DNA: TGTGCCAGCAGCTTACTGGGTTACACCGGGGAGCTGTTTTTT. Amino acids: CASSLLGYTGELFF.